This TCR beta chain came from a study of metastatic and nonmetastatic thyroid tumors. About the study: Malignant thyroid and benign thyroid patients provided blood and tumor or nodule tissue whose repertoires were compared. Study conclusions and caveats: As reported, TCR beta diversity in blood and tumor was significantly higher in malignant thyroid tumors than in benign nodules.

This clone was picked up many times. The antigen is undetermined. Treatment of any kind had been given to no patient before thyroid surgery. Trimming pared 1 base from V and 1 base from J, leaving 17 bases between. Germline V gives CDR1 DFQATT, CDR2 SNEGSKA (reference sequence). The CDR3 has 17 amino acids. In the original processing: A papillary thyroid cancer distant-metastasis classifier was built from CDR3 differences across clinicopathological groups. TCRdb re-called clones from the PCR reads using MiXCR. V and J calls and clone size were set by TCRdb, not the authors. The data show 25,000 to 35,000 clones, roughly 30% seen once.

The sequence came from a female donor with papillary thyroid cancer or a benign thyroid nodule (not recorded which). Some clones in this sample may be carry-over from other donors' samples. Sequencing was carried out using blood. V usage is TRBV20-1 and J usage is TRBJ2-4; TRBD1 or TRBD2 may be the D gene (5 bases each). Written as DNA, the CDR3 is TGCAGTGCTAGAGTGATCGGGACCCTTGGGGCCAAAAACATTCAGTACTTC. It codes for CSARVIGTLGAKNIQYF.